This TCR beta chain was retrieved from a study of cytomegalovirus exposure and HLA in healthy donors. Study at large: Assignment to the Caucasian-associated ancestry cluster applied to around 80% of the approximately 420 genotyped donors. Notes on the study in general: Differences between HLA loci emerged in a later analysis of TCR association rates, with DRB1 most and HLA-C fewest. According to a later analysis, donors in an Asian-associated ancestry cluster reportedly had fewer N-insertions than the roughly 720-donor mean.

Comments on this clone: Its antigen is undetermined.

With 60 Vbeta and 13 Jbeta primers, the PCR was carried out. Profiled with immunoSEQ multiplex PCR; TCRdb holds only in-frame clones, not every one. The sample has around 150,000 clones; around 80% are singletons. Looked up from germline, CDR1 is LGHNA and CDR2 is YNFKEQ. The junction had 7 bases not matched to a gene; V was cut back by 1 base and J by 10 bases. The CDR3 length is 14 residues. The clonotype comes from a man between 18 and 35 years old in good health and CMV-seropositive. The sequencing sample was made of PBMCs. The chain recombines TRBV4-2 with TRBJ1-1; 9 nucleotides line up with TRBD1. In DNA, the CDR3 is TGTGCCAGCAGCCAAGCTACAGGGGGCGAGAGAGCTTTCTTT. It codes for CASSQATGGERAFF.